The source of this T cell receptor (beta chain) is a study of vaccination effects on CD4 cells after COVID-19. Here immunoSEQ multiplex PCR was the method, and the copy in TCRdb shows in-frame clones only, minus some. Altogether 13,000 to 15,000 clones are present, nearly 80% being singletons, with the ten largest covering 29%. Before sequencing, viral peptide pools were used by the ViraFEST assay to expand antigen-specific CD4+ T cells. Culture proceeded for 10 days, and CD4+ T cells were then isolated. From March to December 2020, the person had a SARS-CoV-2 infection that was confirmed by PCR. Participants were vaccinated with two doses of either the BNT162b2 or mRNA-1273 vaccine. A word on this clone: Its antigen is as yet unknown.

The CDR3 is 17 amino acids. J gave up 0 bases and V 5 bases, and 12 bases lay outside the gene matches. In germline, CDR1 is SGHTA, CDR2 FQGNSA. The sample was CD4+ T cells from PBMCs cultured with HCoV-NL63 spike peptides, taken after COVID-19 vaccination. This chain links TRBV7-2 with TRBJ2-7; 8 nucleotides match TRBD2. The receptor was isolated from a human donor who had a prior SARS-CoV-2 infection. DNA for the CDR3: TGTGCCAGCAGCCCGGACCTACTAAGCGGGGGCTCCTACGAGCAGTACTTC. Translated, it gives CASSPDLLSGGSYEQYF. The variable domain in full, completed from reference TRBV7-2 and TRBJ2-7, reads GAGVSQSPSNKVTEKGKDVELRCDPISGHTALYWYRQSLGQGLEFLIYFQGNSAPDKSGLPSDRFSAERTGGSVSTLTIQRTQQEDSAVYLCASSPDLLSGGSYEQYFGPGTRLTVT.